These T cell receptor beta chains were read from a single sample in a study of blood T cells in healthy people across ages. A single record per CDR3 protein comes from TCRdb applying MiXCR to the 5' RACE reads. This sample has about 630,000 distinct CDR3 sequences, with about 21% found just once. Sequencing was performed on blood. The receptors were sampled from a man in his 70s in good health. Both conserved end residues are part of each CDR3. Each record gives: D gene, clone size, J gene, V gene, CDR3 DNA, CDR3 protein. D genes are given only for firm matches. Clone size is given for some rows only: seen once, a few or many times, or a class if the clone is expanded.

d_call: -
clone_size: many
j_call: TRBJ2-7
v_call: TRBV4-3
cdr3_nt: TGCGCCAGCAGCCAAGAGGGTTCCTACGAGCAGTACTTC
cdr3_aa: CASSQEGSYEQYF

d_call: TRBD2
clone_size: -
j_call: TRBJ2-1
v_call: TRBV27
cdr3_nt: TGTGCCAGCAGTTTAACGTGGCTTTCCATGACTAGCGGAGGTCAGGATGAGCAGTTCTTC
cdr3_aa: CASSLTWLSMTSGGQDEQFF

d_call: -
clone_size: -
j_call: TRBJ2-1
v_call: TRBV2
cdr3_nt: TGTGCCAGCAGTGGAGCGGCCTCCTACAATGAGCAGTTCTTC
cdr3_aa: CASSGAASYNEQFF

d_call: -
clone_size: once
j_call: TRBJ1-2
v_call: TRBV7-2
cdr3_nt: TGTGCCAGCAGCTTCCTATCTATGGATGGCTACACCTTC
cdr3_aa: CASSFLSMDGYTF

d_call: -
clone_size: -
j_call: TRBJ2-1
v_call: TRBV29-1
cdr3_nt: TGCAGCGTTGAAGGGCAGGGAAATCAGGACGAGCAGTTCTTC
cdr3_aa: CSVEGQGNQDEQFF

d_call: -
clone_size: many
j_call: TRBJ2-5
v_call: TRBV7-6
cdr3_nt: TGTGCCAGCAGCTTGACCTATCAAGAGACCCAGTACTTC
cdr3_aa: CASSLTYQETQYF

d_call: -
clone_size: once
j_call: TRBJ2-7
v_call: TRBV30
cdr3_nt: TGTGCCTGGAGTCTGGGCAGGGACTACGAGCAGTACTTC
cdr3_aa: CAWSLGRDYEQYF

d_call: TRBD2
clone_size: -
j_call: TRBJ2-7
v_call: TRBV20-1
cdr3_nt: TGCAGTGCTAGGGTCCTATCTAGCGGGAGTACCGAGCAGTACTTC
cdr3_aa: CSARVLSSGSTEQYF

d_call: -
clone_size: few
j_call: TRBJ1-4
v_call: TRBV5-6
cdr3_nt: TGTGCCAGCAGCTTGGATGGAGGGACTAGTGAAAAACTGTTTTTT
cdr3_aa: CASSLDGGTSEKLFF

d_call: TRBD1
clone_size: -
j_call: TRBJ1-2
v_call: TRBV18
cdr3_nt: TGTGCCAGCTCATCGGGACAGGGGAATGGCTACACCTTC
cdr3_aa: CASSSGQGNGYTF

d_call: -
clone_size: few
j_call: TRBJ2-7
v_call: TRBV29-1
cdr3_nt: TGCAGCGTTGAGGGTGTAGGCACCTACAATGAGCAGTACTTC
cdr3_aa: CSVEGVGTYNEQYF